Shown below are 26 T cell receptor beta chains from a single sample sequenced in a study of Graves' ophthalmopathy and Graves' hyperthyroidism. Transcripts of RNA were the source for amplifying TCR beta CDR3 regions. Amplification began with first-round RT-PCR using HTBI primers, then second-round multiplex PCR was performed. TCRdb re-called the multiplex PCR reads through MiXCR, storing one row per CDR3 protein. This table holds 450,000 to 600,000 distinct CDR3 sequences, about 40% found once. The specimen sequenced was peripheral blood or thyroid tissue (not recorded which). Receptor source: an adult man with Graves' hyperthyroidism.

This clonotype turned up a few times. The chain employs TRBV2 and TRBJ1-1, with a tentative D call TRBD1 (5 bases). The CDR3 has 18 amino acids. The germline V gene encodes CDR1 SNHLY and CDR2 FYNNEI. V was pared by 2 bases and J by 3 bases, with 22 bases between. CDR3 in amino acids: CASSERTRGGGRHTEAFF. DNA of the CDR3: TGTGCCAGCAGTGAAAGAACCCGAGGCGGGGGAAGACACACTGAAGCTTTCTTT.

The chain combines TRBV12-3 or TRBV12-4 with TRBJ1-2; 7 positions agree with TRBD1. The V gene end was trimmed by 5 bases and the J gene end by 2 bases; junction bases not matched to a gene: 11. The length of the CDR3 is 16 residues. The DNA of the CDR3 is TGTGCCAGCAGTCCCCCCCCGACAGGGATCAACTATGGCTACACCTTC. Protein: CASSPPPTGINYGYTF.

In its sample, this clonotype was seen many times. V gene TRBV7-6 combines with J gene TRBJ2-7; 7 nucleotides align to TRBD1. V trimming: 1 base; J trimming: 4 bases; junction bases outside the gene matches: 4. The CDR3 sequence is 14 residues long. Germline V gene sequence: CDR1 SGHVS, CDR2 FNYEAQ. The CDR3: CASSLETGSYEQYF. As DNA, the CDR3 is TGTGCCAGCAGCTTAGAGACAGGGTCTTACGAGCAGTACTTC.

Many counts were recorded for this clonotype. The J gene is TRBJ2-7, the V gene TRBV5-1, with TRBD2 matching over 9 bases. Germline loops: CDR1 SGHRS, CDR2 YFSETQ. This CDR3 has 17 residues. Trimming took 6 bases from V and 1 from J; bases not matched to a gene: 14. CDR3 coding DNA: TGCGCCAGCAATGGGGGGACTAGCAGCGAGAGGTCCTACGAGCAGTACTTC. Translated, it gives CASNGGTSSERSYEQYF.

This clonotype came up a few times. This sequence joins TRBV15 and TRBJ2-6, with 9 bases identical to TRBD1. Germline values: CDR1 LNHNV, CDR2 YYDKDF (reference sequence). Trimming at V came to 4 bases and at J to 11 bases, leaving 6 bases not matched to a gene. CDR3 length equals 14 residues. The CDR3 is CATSTGTGYYVLTF. Written as DNA, the CDR3 is TGTGCCACCAGCACCGGGACAGGGTACTACGTCCTGACTTTC.

The chain recombines TRBV19 with TRBJ1-3; D is unresolved. Germline assignment: CDR1 LNHDA and CDR2 SQIVND (reference sequence). Trimming shortened V by 6 bases and J by 0 bases, and 15 bases separated the two germline ends. The CDR3 runs to 16 residues. The CDR3 sequence: CASSPDSLSSGNTIYF. CDR3 nucleotides: TGTGCCAGTAGCCCCGATTCGCTGAGCTCTGGAAACACCATATATTTT.

The rearrangement joins TRBV5-8 to TRBJ1-2; D unresolved. The length of the CDR3 is 16 residues. V was clipped by 0 bases and J by 4 bases, with 16 bases between them. Germline CDR1 and CDR2: SGHTS and YDEGEE. The CDR3 DNA reads as TGTGCCAGCAGCTTGGGGGGAGTTGGGGTCGGCTATGGCTACACCTTC. It encodes CASSLGGVGVGYGYTF.

The V gene is TRBV7-2, the J gene TRBJ1-3, with 9 bases that match TRBD1. CDR1 SGHTA and CDR2 FQGNSA come from the germline V gene. The V and J ends lost 0 bases and 0 bases, in that order; junction bases with no gene match: 9. The CDR3 runs 19 residues. The CDR3 sequence: CASSLAIGSGQGSGNTIYF. CDR3 DNA: TGTGCCAGCAGCTTAGCTATCGGGTCGGGACAGGGCTCTGGAAACACCATATATTTT.

The table lists this clonotype with a few counts. The rearrangement links TRBV6-5 to TRBJ2-6, with D possibly TRBD2 on 5 matching bases. V lost 2 bases to trimming and J lost 0 bases, with 11 bases between them. There are 17 residues in the CDR3. From germline, CDR1 is MNHEY and CDR2 SVGAGI. The CDR3 loop reads CASSYLGVYSGANVLTF. The CDR3 DNA is TGTGCCAGCAGTTACCTCGGGGTCTACTCTGGGGCCAACGTCCTGACTTTC.

This clonotype was seen a handful of times. The chain joins TRBV7-8 to TRBJ2-5, with 7 positions matching TRBD2. CDR1 and CDR2 (germline): SGHVS, FQNEAQ. The CDR3 runs 14 residues. V dropped 5 bases and J dropped 4; count of bases not matched to a gene: 7. In DNA form, the CDR3 reads TGTGCCAGCAGCCTCGGACTAGTGCGAGAGACCCAGTACTTC. As protein: CASSLGLVRETQYF.

This clonotype was counted many times. The V call is TRBV24-1, the J call TRBJ2-2, with 9 bases aligning to TRBD1. The CDR3 extends over 15 amino acids. Trimming cost V 3 bases and J 6 bases; bases outside gene matches: 4. Germline CDR1 KGHDR, CDR2 SFDVKD. DNA of the CDR3: TGTGCCACCAGTGATACCGGGACAGGGTCCGGGGAGCTGTTTTTT. Protein: CATSDTGTGSGELFF.

This clonotype appeared a few times. The chain is built from TRBV2 and TRBJ1-1; D gene unclear. Trimming pared 7 bases from V and 1 base from J, leaving 10 bases between. Germline lookup yields CDR1 SNHLY and CDR2 FYNNEI. This CDR3 is 13 amino acids long. The CDR3 reads CASKYDWNTEAFF. In nucleotides, the CDR3 is TGTGCCAGCAAATATGACTGGAACACTGAAGCTTTCTTT.

Comments on this clonotype: The junction shows a germline mismatch at one end, possibly a read error. The gene calls are TRBV29-1 and TRBJ2-1; TRBD2 aligns across 8 bases. CDR1 and CDR2 (germline): SQVTM, ANQGSEA. The CDR3 covers 13 residues. CDR3 in DNA: TGCAGCGTTGTCTCCGGGGGGGGGGATGAGCGGTTCTTC. Translated, it gives CSVVSGGGDERFF.

This clonotype has just a few counts. The J gene is TRBJ2-7, the V gene TRBV19, with a tentative D call TRBD2 (6 bases). Germline CDR1 is LNHDA and CDR2 is SQIVND (reference sequence). Trimming pared 5 bases from V and 1 base from J, leaving 9 bases between. CDR3 length: 13 residues. The CDR3 region is CASSERASYEQYF. DNA for the CDR3: TGTGCCAGTAGTGAGCGGGCGTCCTACGAGCAGTACTTC.

This clonotype has only a few counts. V gene TRBV5-1 combines with J gene TRBJ2-7, with D possibly being TRBD1 or TRBD2 (5 bases each). V was cut by 0 bases and J by 0 bases, with 13 bases left in between. In germline, CDR1 is SGHRS, CDR2 YFSETQ. This CDR3 region has 16 residues. CDR3 DNA: TGCGCCAGCAGCTTGGGTTGGGGGTTTATCTCCTACGAGCAGTACTTC. This translates into CASSLGWGFISYEQYF.

This clonotype was observed at least ten times. This chain joins TRBV7-9 and TRBJ2-7, with D possibly TRBD1 on 7 matching bases. V was trimmed by 4 bases and J by 9 bases, leaving 22 bases between them. This CDR3 is 15 amino acids long. Germline lookup yields CDR1 SEHNR and CDR2 FQNEAQ (reference sequence). CDR3 protein: CASSYLEGGRDRQYF. CDR3 DNA sequence: TGTGCCAGCAGCTATCTTGAGGGGGGTCGGGACAGGCAGTACTTC.

This clonotype has ten or more counts. This sequence joins TRBV7-9 and TRBJ2-7, with D maybe TRBD1 (6 bases). Germline V gives CDR1 SEHNR, CDR2 FQNEAQ (reference sequence). The V end lost 1 base, the J end lost 0 bases, and 13 bases lay between the germline ends. This CDR3 contains 16 residues. The chain's CDR3 is CASSLGQARNSYEQYF. The CDR3 region has the DNA TGTGCCAGCAGCTTAGGACAGGCTCGAAACTCCTACGAGCAGTACTTC.

The sample holds a few counts of this clonotype. This chain connects TRBV29-1 to TRBJ2-2; D call uncertain. The V gene's germline CDR1 is SQVTM and CDR2 ANQGSEA. The CDR3 sequence is 13 residues long. Trimming left V 4 bases short and J 4 bases short, with 10 bases between. CDR3 nucleotides: TGCAGCGTTGCTAACGGGCCCACCGGGGAGCTGTTTTTT. It encodes CSVANGPTGELFF.

There are many counts of this clonotype. The rearrangement links TRBV13 to TRBJ2-7; D is uncertain. Trimming stripped 7 bases from V and 6 bases from J, with 13 bases between. The V gene's germline CDR1 is PRHDT and CDR2 FYEKMQ (reference sequence). CDR3 size: 12 residues. The CDR3 nucleotides read TGTGCCAGCAACGACGGGTCTAGCGAGCAGTACTTC. It yields the protein CASNDGSSEQYF.

The chain carries TRBV5-4 and TRBJ1-2; D gene ambiguous. The CDR3 is 12 amino acids. V lost 3 bases and J 8 bases, leaving 11 bases between the germline ends. Germline V CDR1 and CDR2: SGHNT, YYREEE (reference sequence). The CDR3 coding sequence is TGTGCCAGCAGCTGGGGAATGGAAGGCTACACCTTC. It encodes CASSWGMEGYTF.

V usage is TRBV29-1 and J usage is TRBJ2-1; a possible D gene is TRBD2 (5 bases). The CDR3 is 14 amino acids. CDR1 is SQVTM and CDR2 is ANQGSEA in the germline V gene. V lost 2 bases to trimming and J lost 1 base, with 9 bases between them. Here the CDR3 reads CSVESGRSYNEQFF. CDR3 nucleotide sequence: TGCAGCGTTGAAAGCGGAAGGTCCTACAATGAGCAGTTCTTC.

Points on this clonotype: A read error is possible here, since a much larger clone lies one base away. The chain links TRBV19 to TRBJ2-1; 8 bases map to TRBD2. Trimming cost V 6 bases and J 9 bases; bases outside gene matches: 10. The CDR3 sequence is 14 residues long. CDR1 is LNHDA and CDR2 is SQIVND in the germline V gene (reference sequence). This chain's CDR3 is CASSPGLGSTEQFF. The CDR3, as DNA: TGTGCCAGTAGCCCGGGACTAGGCAGCACTGAGCAGTTCTTC. The entire variable domain, with the rest obtained from reference TRBV19 and TRBJ2-1, is as follows: DGGITQSPKYLFRKEGQNVTLSCEQNLNHDAMYWYRQDPGQGLRLIYYSQIVNDFQKGDIAEGYSVSREKKESFPLTVTSAQKNPTAFYLCASSPGLGSTEQFFGPGTRLTVL.

The chain couples TRBV7-2 to TRBJ2-5; 9 bases agree with TRBD1. CDR1 and CDR2 (germline): SGHTA, FQGNSA. The length of the CDR3 is 15 residues. Losses at the gene ends were 4 bases for V and 5 bases for J; bases not matched to a gene: 8. This CDR3 reads CASSSPTGGWETQYF. The CDR3, as DNA: TGTGCCAGCAGCTCCCCAACAGGGGGCTGGGAGACCCAGTACTTC.

Many counts were recorded for this clonotype. The chain recombines TRBV7-2 with TRBJ1-2; the D gene is possibly TRBD1 (6 bases). V gave up 3 bases and J gave up 3 bases, with 8 bases separating them. The CDR3 is made up of 13 amino acids. Germline lookup yields CDR1 SGHTA and CDR2 FQGNSA. The CDR3 loop reads CASSFGQHYGYTF. CDR3 DNA: TGTGCCAGCAGCTTTGGACAGCACTATGGCTACACCTTC.

The CDR3: CSARGGHEAFF. Written as DNA, the CDR3 is TGCAGTGCTAGAGGAGGCCATGAAGCTTTCTTT. V usage is TRBV20-1 and J usage is TRBJ1-1; D remains ambiguous. Germline loops: CDR1 DFQATT, CDR2 SNEGSKA (reference sequence). V dropped 1 base and J dropped 7 bases, with 7 bases sitting between them. CDR3 length: 11 residues.

This clonotype occurred many times. The chain is built from TRBV4-2 and TRBJ2-2; D unclear. The CDR3 spans 19 residues. The germline V gene encodes CDR1 LGHNA and CDR2 YNFKEQ. Trimming removed 0 bases from V and 0 bases from J, with 17 bases in between. The CDR3 DNA follows: TGTGCCAGCAGCCAAGACTACAAGCCCTTACGACCGAACACCGGGGAGCTGTTTTTT. Translation gives CASSQDYKPLRPNTGELFF.